A selection of T cell receptor beta chains follows, all from one sample in a study of siplizumab effects on memory and regulatory T cells. Assay: immunoSEQ multiplex PCR; the TCRdb copy retains only in-frame clones and omits some. The sample has around 95,000 clones; approximately 92% are singletons. Sequenced sample: CD4+ T cells sorted from blood. The receptors originated from a human donor in good health. Each CDR3 is given with its conserved first and last residue. D genes are given only for firm matches. A row's size may be missing; if present it is once, few, many or a size class.

V: TRBV18
J: TRBJ2-7
size: .
D: .
CDR3: CASSPGVNEQYF
DNA: TGTGCCAGCTCACCAGGGGTTAACGAGCAGTACTTC

V: TRBV11-3
J: TRBJ2-1
size: .
D: .
CDR3: CASSLEGNEQFF
DNA: TGTGCCAGCAGCCTTGAGGGAAATGAGCAGTTCTTC

V: TRBV7-3
J: TRBJ2-5
size: .
D: TRBD2
CDR3: CASSRTSGGRETQYF
DNA: TGTGCCAGCAGCCGGACTAGCGGGGGAAGGGAGACCCAGTACTTC

V: TRBV9
J: TRBJ1-1
size: .
D: .
CDR3: CASSAPKQGFNTEAFF
DNA: TGTGCCAGCAGCGCCCCGAAACAGGGATTTAACACTGAAGCTTTCTTT

V: TRBV5-6
J: TRBJ1-2
size: once
D: TRBD1
CDR3: CASGRQGNYGYTF
DNA: TGTGCCTCGGGGAGACAGGGCAACTATGGCTACACCTTC

V: TRBV7-7
J: TRBJ2-1
size: .
D: .
CDR3: CASSPLSGNEQFF
DNA: TGTGCCAGCAGCCCCCTTAGCGGCAATGAGCAGTTCTTC

V: TRBV7-9
J: TRBJ2-3
size: .
D: TRBD2
CDR3: CASSHHAGDRSTDTQYF
DNA: TGTGCCAGCAGCCATCACGCGGGGGACCGTAGCACAGATACGCAGTATTTT

V: TRBV9
J: TRBJ1-5
size: .
D: TRBD1
CDR3: CASSRGQAGQPQHF
DNA: TGTGCCAGCAGCCGCGGACAGGCTGGTCAGCCCCAGCATTTT

V: TRBV6-5
J: TRBJ2-3
size: .
D: TRBD1
CDR3: CASGRGGQGADTQYF
DNA: TGTGCCAGCGGCCGGGGGGGACAGGGGGCAGATACGCAGTATTTT

V: TRBV7-2
J: TRBJ2-7
size: .
D: .
CDR3: CASSLGVEQYF
DNA: TGTGCCAGCAGCTTAGGAGTCGAGCAGTACTTC

V: TRBV5-1
J: TRBJ2-7
size: .
D: .
CDR3: CASSLNTGGRYEQYF
DNA: TGCGCCAGCAGCTTAAATACCGGGGGAAGATACGAGCAGTACTTC